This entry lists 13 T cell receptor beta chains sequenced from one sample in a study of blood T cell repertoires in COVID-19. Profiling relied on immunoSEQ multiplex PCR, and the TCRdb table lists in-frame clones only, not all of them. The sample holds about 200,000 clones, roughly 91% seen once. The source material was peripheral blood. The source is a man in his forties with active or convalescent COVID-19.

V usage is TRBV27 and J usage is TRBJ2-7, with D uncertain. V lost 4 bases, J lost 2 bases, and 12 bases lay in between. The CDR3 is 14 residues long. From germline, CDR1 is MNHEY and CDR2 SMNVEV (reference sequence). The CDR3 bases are TGTGCCAGCAGTTCTACCAGGTTCCCCTACGAGCAGTACTTC. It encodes CASSSTRFPYEQYF.

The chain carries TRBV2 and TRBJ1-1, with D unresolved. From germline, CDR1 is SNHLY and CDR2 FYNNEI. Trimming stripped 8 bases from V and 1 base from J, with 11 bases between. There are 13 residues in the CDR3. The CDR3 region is CASFRGRNTEAFF. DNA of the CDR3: TGTGCCAGCTTCCGCGGGAGGAACACTGAAGCTTTCTTT.

The CDR3 loop is CASRKQVLNTEAFF. CDR3 sequence (DNA): TGTGCCAGCAGAAAACAGGTGCTGAACACTGAAGCTTTCTTT. The chain recombines TRBV5-5 with TRBJ1-1, with TRBD1 as a possible D gene (5 bases). The CDR3 length is 14 residues. Germline V gene sequence: CDR1 SGHKS, CDR2 YYEKEE (reference sequence). V was shortened by 5 bases and J by 0 bases, with 11 bases between the two germline ends.

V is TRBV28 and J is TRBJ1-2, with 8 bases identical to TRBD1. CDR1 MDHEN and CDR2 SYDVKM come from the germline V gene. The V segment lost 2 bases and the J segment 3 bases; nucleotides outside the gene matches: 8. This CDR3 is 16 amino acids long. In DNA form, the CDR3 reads TGTGCCAGCAGTTTAGGGCAGGGGGCCAAACACTATGGCTACACCTTC. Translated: CASSLGQGAKHYGYTF.

The CDR3 reads CASSPLTGLNTEAFF. Written as DNA, the CDR3 is TGTGCCAGCAGTCCTCTTACAGGGTTGAACACTGAAGCTTTCTTT. V gene TRBV27 combines with J gene TRBJ1-1; the D gene is possibly TRBD1 (6 bases). The CDR3 runs to 15 residues. V lost 5 bases, J lost 0 bases, and 13 bases lay in between. Per the germline V gene, CDR1 is MNHEY and CDR2 is SMNVEV (reference sequence).

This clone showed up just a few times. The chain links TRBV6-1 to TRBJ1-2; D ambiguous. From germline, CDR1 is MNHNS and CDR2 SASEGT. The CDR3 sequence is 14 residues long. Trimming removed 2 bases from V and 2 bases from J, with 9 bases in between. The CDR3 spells CASSELANNYGYTF. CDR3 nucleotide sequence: TGTGCCAGCAGTGAATTAGCCAACAACTATGGCTACACCTTC.

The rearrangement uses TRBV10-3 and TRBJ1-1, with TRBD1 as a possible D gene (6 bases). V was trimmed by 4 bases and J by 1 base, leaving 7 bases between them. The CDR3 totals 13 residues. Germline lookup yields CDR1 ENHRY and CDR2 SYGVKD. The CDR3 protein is CAISVQGNTEAFF. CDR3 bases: TGTGCCATCAGTGTACAGGGGAACACTGAAGCTTTCTTT.

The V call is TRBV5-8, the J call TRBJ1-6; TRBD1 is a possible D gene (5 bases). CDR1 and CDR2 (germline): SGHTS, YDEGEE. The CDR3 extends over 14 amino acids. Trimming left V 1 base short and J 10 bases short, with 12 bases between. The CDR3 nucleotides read TGTGCCAGCAGCTTGAACCGGGGGGAATCACCCCTCCACTTT. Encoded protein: CASSLNRGESPLHF.

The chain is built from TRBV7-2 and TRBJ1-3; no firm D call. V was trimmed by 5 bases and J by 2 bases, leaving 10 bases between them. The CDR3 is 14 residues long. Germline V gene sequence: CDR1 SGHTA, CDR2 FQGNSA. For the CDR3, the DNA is TGTGCCAGCAGCCTCAGGAGGGCTGGAAACACCATATATTTT. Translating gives CASSLRRAGNTIYF.

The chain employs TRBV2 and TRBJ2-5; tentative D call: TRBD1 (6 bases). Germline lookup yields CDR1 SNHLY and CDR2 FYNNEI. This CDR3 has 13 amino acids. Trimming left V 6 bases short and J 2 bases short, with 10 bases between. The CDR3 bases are TGTGCCAGCAGGAACAGGGTTCAAGAGACCCAGTACTTC. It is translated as CASRNRVQETQYF.

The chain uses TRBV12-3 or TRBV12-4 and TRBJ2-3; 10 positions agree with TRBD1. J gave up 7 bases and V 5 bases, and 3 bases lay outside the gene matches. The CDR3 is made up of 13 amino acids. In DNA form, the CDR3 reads TGTGCCAGCAGTCGGGACAGGGGAAATACGCAGTATTTT. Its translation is CASSRDRGNTQYF.

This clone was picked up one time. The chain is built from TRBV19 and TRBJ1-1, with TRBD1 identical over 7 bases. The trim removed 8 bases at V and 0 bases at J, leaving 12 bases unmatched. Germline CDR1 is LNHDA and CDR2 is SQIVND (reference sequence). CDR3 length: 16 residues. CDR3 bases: TGTGCCAGTCAAGTTAGGGGGCCTGGGATGAACACTGAAGCTTTCTTT. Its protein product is CASQVRGPGMNTEAFF.

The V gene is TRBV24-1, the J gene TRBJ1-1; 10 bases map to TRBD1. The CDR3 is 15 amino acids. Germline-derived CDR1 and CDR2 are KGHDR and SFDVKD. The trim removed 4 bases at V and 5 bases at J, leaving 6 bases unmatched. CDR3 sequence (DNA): TGTGCCACCAGTGACAATGACAGGGGGCCTACTGAAGCTTTCTTT. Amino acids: CATSDNDRGPTEAFF.